This is a list of T cell receptor beta chains from one sample in a study of OX40 agonist ivuxolimab in advanced cancers. The method was immunoSEQ multiplex PCR; TCRdb's version includes in-frame clones alone and lacks a portion of them. There are 16,000 or so clones in the sample; approximately 86% occur only once, and 3.5% to 4% lies in the top ten. This sample comprised CD4+ or CD8+ T cells sorted from blood, obtained in a trial of the OX40 agonist ivuxolimab. The receptors originated from an adult with an advanced solid tumor such as melanoma, head and neck, liver or kidney cancer. Both conserved end residues are trimmed from each CDR3.

J gene	V gene	CDR3 protein
TRBJ2-5	TRBV7-3	ASSRTQQETQY
TRBJ2-1	TRBV15	ATTPQGVPHNEQF
NA	TRBV6-5	ATTPTGSYEQY
TRBJ2-1	TRBV27	ASSFGLVYEQF
TRBJ2-2	TRBV11-2	ASRDDSSANTGELF
TRBJ1-1	TRBV5-1	ASSLWSTRETEAF
TRBJ2-7	TRBV28	ASSLTYEQY
TRBJ2-1	TRBV10-3	AISGLAGAGNEQF
TRBJ2-1	TRBV6-4	ASRESSGSYEQF
TRBJ1-1	TRBV4-1	ASSQVTENTEAF
TRBJ2-7	TRBV5-5	ASSLAGQGTYEQY
TRBJ1-5	TRBV19	ASSRSDGGSNQPQH
TRBJ2-7	TRBV7-4	ASSPRTSDSYEQY
TRBJ2-7	TRBV27	ASSWGQGSYEQY
TRBJ2-7	TRBV28	ASTLEGSGSYEQY
TRBJ2-1	TRBV7-2	ASSPSGAEEQF
TRBJ2-7	TRBV18	ASSPGAGWTYEQY
TRBJ2-1	TRBV7-9	ASSLGSSYNEQF
TRBJ2-2	TRBV6-1	ASSEGGGNTGELF
TRBJ1-1	TRBV19	ASSIWGQAEAF
TRBJ1-5	TRBV6-1	ASRDGQGSQPQH
TRBJ2-6	TRBV2	ASSEALTGALSSGANVLT
TRBJ2-2	TRBV7-9	ASSPGGAGELF
TRBJ1-1	TRBV18	ASSPKVGAF
TRBJ1-2	TRBV4-1	ASSHEGDRGPYGYT
TRBJ2-3	TRBV28	ASSRGTGKFIDTQY
TRBJ1-4	TRBV10-1	ASSDSGGTNEKLF
TRBJ1-1	TRBV18	ASSDTVNTEAF
TRBJ2-2	TRBV5-6	ASSLSGGSGELF
TRBJ2-1	TRBV10-3	ASGVAGGAEQF
TRBJ2-1	TRBV27	ASAREAGPIPNEQF
TRBJ2-5	TRBV7-9	ASSLGQGPTQETQY
TRBJ1-6	TRBV6-5	ASSWGTGTGSPLH
TRBJ1-1	TRBV27	ASRQLSGTENTEAF
TRBJ1-2	TRBV28	ASSLGIRFGYT
TRBJ2-7	TRBV18	ASSPPGTSYEQY
TRBJ1-2	TRBV4-1	ASSQVIGGIYGYT
TRBJ2-5	TRBV10-3	AISSRGTEETQY
TRBJ2-1	TRBV25-1	ASSKPGQSYNEQF
TRBJ2-1	TRBV28	ASSLWTTPDPMRAYNEQF
TRBJ2-5	TRBV5-1	ASSLTGGRETQY
TRBJ2-3	TRBV30	AWSRGVDTQY
TRBJ1-1	TRBV30	AWSVRARDRLNTEAF
TRBJ2-2	TRBV18	ASSPTSEHTGELF
TRBJ2-1	TRBV29-1	SLFVGGMPTSEQF
TRBJ2-5	TRBV7-9	ASSSGTVSLETQY
TRBJ2-2	TRBV28	ASSFHSLTDINTGELF
TRBJ1-6	TRBV4-1	ASSQEGSNSPLH
TRBJ2-1	TRBV2	ASRREDNEQF
TRBJ2-3	TRBV6-5	ASSPGH
TRBJ1-4	TRBV30	AFGHSTNDEKLF
TRBJ2-1	TRBV7-2	ASSLDPPALF
TRBJ2-1	TRBV29-1	SVDLEAQRRRTNINEQF
TRBJ2-5	TRBV19	ASSSEGWQETQY